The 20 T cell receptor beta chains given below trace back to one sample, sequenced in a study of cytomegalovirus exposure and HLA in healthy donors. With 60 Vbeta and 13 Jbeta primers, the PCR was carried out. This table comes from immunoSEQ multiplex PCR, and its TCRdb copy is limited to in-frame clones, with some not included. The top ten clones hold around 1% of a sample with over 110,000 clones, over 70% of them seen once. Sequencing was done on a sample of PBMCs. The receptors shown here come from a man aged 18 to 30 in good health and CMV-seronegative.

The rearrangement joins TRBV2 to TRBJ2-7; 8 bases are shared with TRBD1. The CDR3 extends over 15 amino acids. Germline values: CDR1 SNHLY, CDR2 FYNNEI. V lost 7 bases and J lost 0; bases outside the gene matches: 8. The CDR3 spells CASTDPGQASYEQYF. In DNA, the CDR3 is TGTGCCAGCACCGATCCGGGACAGGCCTCCTACGAGCAGTACTTC.

The CDR3 DNA follows: TGTGCCAGCAGTTTAAGACAGCCCCAGGGTAATTCACCCCTCCACTTT. This gives the protein CASSLRQPQGNSPLHF. The chain carries TRBV6-6 and TRBJ1-6; TRBD1 is a possible D gene (5 bases). Deletions cut 4 bases from V and 6 bases from J, with 16 bases between. Germline V gene data show CDR1 as MNHNY and CDR2 as SVGAGI (reference sequence). This CDR3 is 16 amino acids long.

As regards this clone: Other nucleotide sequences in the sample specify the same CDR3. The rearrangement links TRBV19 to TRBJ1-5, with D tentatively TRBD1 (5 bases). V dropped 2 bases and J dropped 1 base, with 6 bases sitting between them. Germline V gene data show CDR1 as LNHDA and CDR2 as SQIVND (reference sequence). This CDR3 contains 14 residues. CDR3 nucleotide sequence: TGTGCCAGTAGTATACAGGGAAGCAATCAGCCCCAGCATTTT. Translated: CASSIQGSNQPQHF.

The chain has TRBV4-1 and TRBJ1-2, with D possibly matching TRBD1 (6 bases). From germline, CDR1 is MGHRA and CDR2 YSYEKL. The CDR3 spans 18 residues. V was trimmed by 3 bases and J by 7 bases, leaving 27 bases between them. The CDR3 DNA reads TGCGCCAGCAGCCAGCCTAATACAGGGAGATCGTTCGCGGGTGGCTACACCTTC. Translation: CASSQPNTGRSFAGGYTF.

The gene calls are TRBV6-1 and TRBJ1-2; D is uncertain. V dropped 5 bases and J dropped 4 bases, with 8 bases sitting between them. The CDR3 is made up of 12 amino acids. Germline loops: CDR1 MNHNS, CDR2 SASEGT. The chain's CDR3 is CASSPPSYGYTF. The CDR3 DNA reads TGTGCCAGCAGTCCTCCTTCCTATGGCTACACCTTC.

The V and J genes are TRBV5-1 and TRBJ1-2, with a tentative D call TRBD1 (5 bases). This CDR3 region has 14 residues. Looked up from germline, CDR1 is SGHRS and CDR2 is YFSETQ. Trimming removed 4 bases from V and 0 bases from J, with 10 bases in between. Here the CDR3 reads CASSTTDTNYGYTF. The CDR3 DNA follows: TGCGCCAGCAGCACGACAGATACTAACTATGGCTACACCTTC. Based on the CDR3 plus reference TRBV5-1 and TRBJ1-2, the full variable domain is KAGVTQTPRYLIKTRGQQVTLSCSPISGHRSVSWYQQTPGQGLQFLFEYFSETQRNKGNFPGRFSGRQFSNSRSEMNVSTLELGDSALYLCASSTTDTNYGYTFGSGTRLTVV.

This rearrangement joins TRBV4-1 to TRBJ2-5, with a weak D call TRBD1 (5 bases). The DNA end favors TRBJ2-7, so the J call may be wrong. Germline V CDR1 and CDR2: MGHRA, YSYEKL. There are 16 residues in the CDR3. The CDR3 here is CASSQDLGLLPYEQYF. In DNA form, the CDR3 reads TGCGCCAGCAGCCAAGATCTGGGGCTCTTGCCCTACGAGCAGTACTTC.

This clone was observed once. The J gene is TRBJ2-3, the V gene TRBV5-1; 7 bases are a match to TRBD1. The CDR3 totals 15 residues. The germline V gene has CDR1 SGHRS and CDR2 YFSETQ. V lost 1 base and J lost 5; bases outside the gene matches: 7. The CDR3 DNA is TGCGCCAGCAGCTTGAGACAACAGGGGAGAGATACGCAGTATTTT. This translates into CASSLRQQGRDTQYF.

The DNA of the CDR3 is TGTGCCAGCAGCTACGCGCTGGGGGAGCTGTTTTTT. Amino acids: CASSYALGELFF. The chain couples TRBV7-2 to TRBJ2-2; D gene ambiguous. The CDR3 has 12 residues. Trimming stripped 4 bases from V and 8 bases from J, with 8 bases between. Germline V gene data show CDR1 as SGHTA and CDR2 as FQGNSA.

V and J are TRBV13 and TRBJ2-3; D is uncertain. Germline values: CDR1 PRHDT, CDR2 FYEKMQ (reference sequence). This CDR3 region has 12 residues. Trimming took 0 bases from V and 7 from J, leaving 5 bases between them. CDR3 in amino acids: CASSLGAYTQYF. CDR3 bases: TGTGCCAGCAGCTTAGGAGCATATACGCAGTATTTT.

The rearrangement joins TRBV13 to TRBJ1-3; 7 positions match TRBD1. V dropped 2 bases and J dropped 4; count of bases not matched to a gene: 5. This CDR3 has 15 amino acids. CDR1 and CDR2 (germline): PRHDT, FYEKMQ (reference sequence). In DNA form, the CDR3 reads TGTGCCAGCAGCTTAATTGACAGGGTGGGAAACACCATATATTTT. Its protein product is CASSLIDRVGNTIYF.

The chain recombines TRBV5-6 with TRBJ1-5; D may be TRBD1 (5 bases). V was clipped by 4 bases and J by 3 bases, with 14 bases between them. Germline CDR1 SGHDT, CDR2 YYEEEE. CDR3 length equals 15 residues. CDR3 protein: CASSLRQLINQPQHF. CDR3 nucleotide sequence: TGTGCCAGCAGCCTTAGACAGTTAATCAATCAGCCCCAGCATTTT.

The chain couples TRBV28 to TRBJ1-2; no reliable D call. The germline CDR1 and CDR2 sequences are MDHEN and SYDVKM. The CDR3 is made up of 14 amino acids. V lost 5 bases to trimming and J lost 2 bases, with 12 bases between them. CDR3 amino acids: CASSPRAVNYGYTF. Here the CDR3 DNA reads TGTGCCAGCAGTCCCCGCGCGGTGAACTATGGCTACACCTTC.

The CDR3 spells CASRADTNYGYTF. The CDR3 DNA reads TGCGCCAGCAGGGCGGACACTAACTATGGCTACACCTTC. This rearrangement joins TRBV5-1 to TRBJ1-2; the D gene is possibly TRBD1 (5 bases). Germline V gene lookup returns CDR1 SGHRS and CDR2 YFSETQ. This CDR3 contains 13 residues. The germline V and J ends were trimmed by 5 bases and 0 bases, with 8 bases remaining between them.

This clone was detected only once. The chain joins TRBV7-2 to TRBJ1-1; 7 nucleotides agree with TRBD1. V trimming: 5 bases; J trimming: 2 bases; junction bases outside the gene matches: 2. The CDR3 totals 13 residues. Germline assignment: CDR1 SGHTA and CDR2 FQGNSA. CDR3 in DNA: TGTGCCAGCAGCAGGGGGCTCAACACTGAAGCTTTCTTT. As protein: CASSRGLNTEAFF.

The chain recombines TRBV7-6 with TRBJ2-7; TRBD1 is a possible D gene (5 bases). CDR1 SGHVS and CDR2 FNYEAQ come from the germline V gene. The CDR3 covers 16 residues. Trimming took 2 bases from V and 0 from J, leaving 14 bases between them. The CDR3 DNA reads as TGTGCCAGCAGCTTACCCCCCCAGGGTACCTCCTACGAGCAGTACTTC. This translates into CASSLPPQGTSYEQYF.

CDR3 region: CASSGQGNQPQHF. As DNA, the CDR3 is TGTGCCAGCAGCGGACAGGGAAATCAGCCCCAGCATTTT. The chain carries TRBV9 and TRBJ1-5; TRBD1 matches at 7 bases. The junction had 1 base not matched to a gene; V was cut back by 3 bases and J by 4 bases. The CDR3 length is 13 residues. CDR1 SGDLS and CDR2 YYNGEE come from the germline V gene.

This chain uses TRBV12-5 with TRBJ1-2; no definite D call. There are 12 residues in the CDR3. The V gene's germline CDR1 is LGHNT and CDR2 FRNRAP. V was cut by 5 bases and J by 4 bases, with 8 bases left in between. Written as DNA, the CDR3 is TGTGCTAGTGGTACCCCGGGCTATGGCTACACCTTC. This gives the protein CASGTPGYGYTF.

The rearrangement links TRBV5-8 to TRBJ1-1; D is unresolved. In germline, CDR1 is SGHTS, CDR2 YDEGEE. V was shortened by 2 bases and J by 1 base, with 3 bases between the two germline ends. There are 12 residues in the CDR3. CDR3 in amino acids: CASSLQNTEAFF. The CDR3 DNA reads TGTGCCAGCAGCTTACAGAACACTGAAGCTTTCTTT.

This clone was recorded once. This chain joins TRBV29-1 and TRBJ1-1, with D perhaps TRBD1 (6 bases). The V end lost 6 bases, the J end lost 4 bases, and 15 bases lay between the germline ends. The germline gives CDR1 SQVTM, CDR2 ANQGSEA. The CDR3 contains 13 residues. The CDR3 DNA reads TGCAGCGTAAGACGGGGGGCGCGCACTGAAGCTTTCTTT. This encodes CSVRRGARTEAFF. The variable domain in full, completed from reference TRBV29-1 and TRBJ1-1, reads SAVISQKPSRDICQRGTSLTIQCQVDSQVTMMFWYRQQPGQSLTLIATANQGSEATYESGFVIDKFPISRPNLTFSTLTVSNMSPEDSSIYLCSVRRGARTEAFFGQGTRLTVV.